Reported below is one T cell receptor (beta chain). Its antigen is not known. This sample was included in a study of blood T cells in healthy people across ages. General study findings and limits: TCR beta diversity tracked closely with naive T cell percentage.

Combining a sample-barcoded 5' primer with a J-beta primer mix, a second PCR ran for roughly 6 to 11 cycles. TCRdb reprocessed the 5' RACE reads with MiXCR, giving one entry per CDR3 protein. The sample records around 1.5 million distinct CDR3 sequences, roughly 64% being singletons. Germline CDR1 reads LGHNA; CDR2 reads YSLEER. Trimming cost V 1 base and J 0 bases, with 13 bases left between them. CDR3 length equals 16 residues. Specimen: blood. The TCR sequence derives from a man aged 18 to 29 in good health. This chain joins TRBV4-3 and TRBJ2-7; D tentatively reads TRBD1 or TRBD2 (5 bases each). The CDR3 DNA is TGCGCCAGCAGCCAAGCCAAGGGACGCTTCTCCTACGAGCAGTACTTC. It codes for CASSQAKGRFSYEQYF.